These 9 T cell receptor beta chains originate from one sample sequenced in a study of PD-1 blockade in classical Hodgkin lymphoma. Stated time point: cycle 4 day 1 (C4D1), after less than 7 weeks of nivolumab. Each patient relapsed following autologous stem cell transplantation, and prior brentuximab vedotin exposure differed. Measured with immunoSEQ multiplex PCR; TCRdb has only the in-frame clones, and not every one. The data show 6,500 to 9,000 clones, around 75% seen once. The sequences come from peripheral blood mononuclear cells (PBMCs), collected before the fourth cycle of nivolumab. The receptors were gathered from a human donor with classical Hodgkin lymphoma.

This chain joins TRBV5-5 and TRBJ2-7; D perhaps matches TRBD2 (5 bases). There are 15 residues in the CDR3. CDR1 is SGHKS and CDR2 is YYEKEE in the germline V gene (reference sequence). V was pared by 1 base and J by 5 bases, with 16 bases between. CDR3 region: CASSLISVLDHEQYF. DNA of the CDR3: TGTGCCAGCAGCTTGATCTCGGTACTAGACCACGAGCAGTACTTC.

This clone appeared a few times. The chain has TRBV25-1 and TRBJ1-1; D gene unclear. Germline CDR1 MGHDK, CDR2 SYGVNS. V lost 0 bases and J 4 bases, leaving 0 bases between the germline ends. This CDR3 has 11 residues. The CDR3 sequence is CASSEYTEAFF. Here the CDR3 DNA reads TGTGCCAGCAGTGAATACACTGAAGCTTTCTTT.

J is TRBJ2-5 and V is TRBV2; D is uncertain. Germline CDR1 and CDR2: SNHLY and FYNNEI. The germline V and J ends were trimmed by 5 bases and 1 base, with 11 bases remaining between them. This CDR3 contains 14 residues. The CDR3 sequence: CASSRSWGQETQYF. The DNA of the CDR3 is TGTGCCAGCAGTCGGAGTTGGGGCCAAGAGACCCAGTACTTC.

The chain is built from TRBV6-1 and TRBJ1-2; a possible D gene is TRBD1 (5 bases). The ends were cut back, 7 bases at V and 0 bases at J, with 9 bases in the middle. The CDR3 is made up of 13 amino acids. Germline V gene data show CDR1 as MNHNS and CDR2 as SASEGT. CDR3 DNA: TGTGCCAGCACGAGGGACCCTAACTATGGCTACACCTTC. Its protein product is CASTRDPNYGYTF.

V is TRBV7-3 and J is TRBJ2-1, with 16 bases matching TRBD2. The V segment lost 4 bases and the J segment 11 bases; nucleotides outside the gene matches: 2. The CDR3 is made up of 14 amino acids. Germline V gene sequence: CDR1 SGHTA, CDR2 FQGTGA. The CDR3 loop is CASSSGLAGGKQFF. CDR3 sequence (DNA): TGTGCCAGCAGCTCGGGACTAGCGGGAGGGAAGCAGTTCTTC.

This rearrangement joins TRBV2 to TRBJ2-3, with D maybe TRBD2 (6 bases). This CDR3 contains 14 residues. Germline V gene lookup returns CDR1 SNHLY and CDR2 FYNNEI. Trimming took 7 bases from V and 2 from J, leaving 13 bases between them. The CDR3 here is CASMAQDYTDTQYF. CDR3 nucleotides: TGTGCCAGCATGGCCCAGGACTACACAGATACGCAGTATTTT.

The V and J genes are TRBV7-2 and TRBJ2-5; 13 bases line up with TRBD2. Unmatched junction bases numbered 7, after V lost 5 bases and J lost 4 bases. CDR3 length: 16 residues. Germline CDR1 SGHTA, CDR2 FQGNSA. The CDR3 spells CASSHWTSGRSETQYF. The CDR3, as DNA: TGTGCCAGCAGCCATTGGACTAGCGGGAGATCAGAGACCCAGTACTTC.

The chain uses TRBV18 and TRBJ2-1, with a tentative D call TRBD2 (6 bases). CDR3 size: 15 residues. The germline V gene has CDR1 KGHSH and CDR2 LQKENI. With 3 bases removed from V and 7 bases from J, the gap between germline ends came to 16 bases. CDR3 amino acids: CASSPEGRPRNEQFF. The CDR3 region has the DNA TGTGCCAGCTCACCGGAGGGACGCCCTAGGAATGAGCAGTTCTTC. Variable domain in full (rest from reference TRBV18 and TRBJ2-1): NAGVMQNPRHLVRRRGQEARLRCSPMKGHSHVYWYRQLPEEGLKFMVYLQKENIIDESGMPKERFSAEFPKEGPSILRIQQVVRGDSAAYFCASSPEGRPRNEQFFGPGTRLTVL.

The rearrangement links TRBV18 to TRBJ1-2, with a weak D call TRBD1 (6 bases). V gave up 3 bases and J gave up 6 bases, with 14 bases separating them. Germline values: CDR1 KGHSH, CDR2 LQKENI. The CDR3 loop spans 14 amino acids. Here the CDR3 reads CASSPSGGADGYTF. DNA for the CDR3: TGTGCCAGCTCACCCTCGGGGGGCGCGGATGGCTACACCTTC. Supplemented by reference TRBV18 and TRBJ1-2, the full variable domain reads NAGVMQNPRHLVRRRGQEARLRCSPMKGHSHVYWYRQLPEEGLKFMVYLQKENIIDESGMPKERFSAEFPKEGPSILRIQQVVRGDSAAYFCASSPSGGADGYTFGSGTRLTVV.